This TCR beta chain was identified in a study of blood T cell repertoires in COVID-19. Across the study: The study drew acute and convalescent COVID-19 samples from the United States, Italy and Spain. Nucleic acid was either cDNA or gDNA, and it came from T cells, B-cell-depleted T cells, or PBMCs.

Looked up from germline, CDR1 is LNHDA and CDR2 is SQIVND (reference sequence). The CDR3 has 16 amino acids. Trimming removed 0 bases at V and 0 bases at J, with 12 bases between. Under the authors' procedure: Reference gene primer amplification in the assay estimated nucleated cell counts. Clones were read by immunoSEQ multiplex PCR, and TCRdb kept only the in-frame ones, dropping some. V and J calls and clone size are as listed in that table; D and trimming were resolved from the DNA. The sample holds roughly 75,000 clones, around 85% seen once. This TCR was sampled from a man between 65 and 85 years old with acute or convalescent COVID-19. This rearrangement joins TRBV19 to TRBJ2-7, with a weak D call TRBD2 (6 bases). The sequenced material came from peripheral blood. CDR3 sequence reads: CASSIDGSGISYEQYF. DNA for the CDR3: TGTGCCAGTAGTATAGATGGTAGCGGCATCTCCTACGAGCAGTACTTC.